The sequence of this T cell receptor beta chain was determined in a study of cytomegalovirus exposure and HLA in healthy donors. Study-level information: Roughly 80 million unique TCRs from HLA-typed donors made up an early data release.

General study findings and limits: A later analysis linked a missense DCLRE1C variant to TCR beta V- and J-gene trimming. Some public TCRs appeared in many individuals, while most sequences were rare.

As regards this clone: Its specificity is unknown.

All donors participated as healthy donors of bone marrow. Use of 60 Vbeta and 13 Jbeta primers characterized the PCR. This table comes from immunoSEQ multiplex PCR, and its TCRdb copy is limited to in-frame clones, with some not included. The table has around 35,000 clones, roughly 76% seen once. The CDR3 sequence is 13 residues long. V was cut by 0 bases and J by 4 bases, with 8 bases left in between. CDR1 and CDR2 (germline): SGHTS, YDEGEE. The sample comprised PBMCs. The sequence derives from a woman between 40 and 50 years old in good health and CMV-seronegative. This rearrangement joins TRBV5-8 to TRBJ2-7, with D unresolved. CDR3 bases: TGTGCCAGCAGCTTGGGGCGGAGTTACGAGCAGTACTTC. Amino acid sequence: CASSLGRSYEQYF.